These T cell receptor beta chains were read from a single sample in a study of blood T cell repertoires in COVID-19. TCRdb's table, derived via immunoSEQ multiplex PCR, lists solely in-frame clones and lacks some. Of some 270,000 clones in the sample, 90% are singletons; the top ten hold around 2.3%. Input material: peripheral blood. Receptor source: an older woman with COVID-19, enrolled during active disease. CDR3s include the opening cysteine and the closing phenylalanine or tryptophan. A D gene is named only where the DNA matches it firmly. For some rows the clone size is stated as once, few or many, or as a class when expanded; others skip it.

clone_size,v_call,d_call,j_call,cdr3_aa,cdr3_nt
.,TRBV2,.,TRBJ1-2,CASTPGRAYGYTF,TGTGCCAGCACCCCCGGCAGGGCCTATGGCTACACCTTC
.,TRBV5-1,TRBD1,TRBJ2-2,CASSLDRTGGTGELFF,TGCGCCAGCAGCTTAGACCGGACAGGGGGCACCGGGGAGCTGTTTTTT
.,TRBV27,.,TRBJ2-2,CASSGRVPVNTGELFF,TGTGCCAGCAGTGGCCGGGTCCCCGTGAACACCGGGGAGCTGTTTTTT
few,TRBV11-2,.,TRBJ1-1,CASSLGQGSTEAFF,TGTGCCAGCAGCTTAGGTCAGGGTTCAACTGAAGCTTTCTTT
once,TRBV15,.,TRBJ1-4,CATSTAAWEGYEKLFF,TGTGCCACCAGCACAGCGGCGTGGGAAGGCTATGAAAAACTGTTTTTT
.,TRBV6-5,.,TRBJ2-1,CASTTGSLNNEQFF,TGTGCCAGCACCACAGGGAGTCTTAACAATGAGCAGTTCTTC
few,TRBV4-3,TRBD2,TRBJ2-2,CASSSRGLAGGHGELFF,TGCGCCAGCAGCTCGCGCGGACTAGCGGGGGGGCACGGGGAGCTGTTTTTT
.,TRBV7-3,TRBD2,TRBJ2-1,CASSLSGDSYNEQFF,TGTGCCAGCAGCTTGAGCGGGGACTCCTACAATGAGCAGTTCTTC
.,TRBV6-6,TRBD2,TRBJ2-3,CASHSGGYPDTQYF,TGTGCCAGCCACAGCGGGGGGTACCCAGATACGCAGTATTTT
.,TRBV9,.,TRBJ1-2,CASSVGRGYGYTF,TGTGCCAGCAGCGTTGGCAGAGGCTATGGCTACACCTTC
.,TRBV6-1,TRBD1,TRBJ1-2,CASSEGRGFGYTF,TGTGCCAGCAGCGAAGGCAGGGGGTTTGGCTACACCTTC
once,TRBV5-1,TRBD1,TRBJ1-1,CASSSVGTGGTEAFF,TGCGCCAGCAGCTCGGTGGGGACAGGGGGCACTGAAGCTTTCTTT
.,TRBV7-6,TRBD2,TRBJ2-1,CASSLLAGGPYNEQFF,TGTGCCAGCAGCTTACTAGCGGGGGGCCCCTACAATGAGCAGTTCTTC
.,TRBV9,.,TRBJ1-4,CASSAGQTNEKLFF,TGTGCCAGCAGCGCCGGACAGACTAATGAAAAACTGTTTTTT
.,TRBV9,.,TRBJ1-2,CASSVAGGDGYTF,TGTGCCAGCAGCGTAGCGGGGGGTGACGGCTACACCTTC
.,TRBV19,.,TRBJ2-5,CASSMEETQYF,TGTGCCAGTAGTATGGAGGAGACCCAGTACTTC
.,TRBV3-1/TRBV3-2,.,TRBJ1-2,CASSLGQSYGYTF,TGTGCCAGCAGCCTAGGACAGTCCTATGGCTACACCTTC
.,TRBV18,TRBD1,TRBJ1-3,CASSPQQGAGGNTIYF,TGTGCCAGCTCACCGCAACAGGGGGCAGGTGGAAACACCATATATTTT
.,TRBV27,TRBD1,TRBJ1-6,CASSFRGSNSPLHF,TGTGCCAGCAGTTTCAGGGGGTCTAATTCACCCCTCCACTTT
few,TRBV5-1,TRBD2,TRBJ2-1,CASSRGGGNSYNEQFF,TGCGCCAGCAGCCGGGGCGGGGGAAACTCCTACAATGAGCAGTTCTTC
.,TRBV6-5,TRBD1,TRBJ2-7,CASGQDRGVGKQYF,TGTGCCAGTGGCCAGGACAGGGGTGTGGGCAAGCAGTACTTC
few,TRBV2,TRBD1,TRBJ1-6,CASSVGTGNYSPLHF,TGTGCCAGCAGTGTCGGGACAGGGAATTATTCACCCCTCCACTTT
.,TRBV28,TRBD1,TRBJ1-3,CASSLPGQTRSGNTIYF,TGTGCCAGCAGCCTACCGGGACAGACGAGATCTGGAAACACCATATATTTT
.,TRBV19,.,TRBJ1-1,CASSPLAGDTEAFF,TGTGCCAGTAGTCCCTTAGCAGGGGATACTGAAGCTTTCTTT
.,TRBV30,TRBD1,TRBJ2-5,CAWSADRGQGQTQYF,TGTGCCTGGAGCGCCGACAGGGGGCAAGGACAGACCCAGTACTTC
.,TRBV2,.,TRBJ1-5,CASRQEGGPQHF,TGTGCCAGCAGGCAGGAGGGCGGGCCCCAGCATTTT
.,TRBV5-1,TRBD1,TRBJ2-7,CASSLLGQGLYEQYF,TGCGCCAGCAGCTTGCTGGGACAGGGCCTCTACGAGCAGTACTTC
.,TRBV9,.,TRBJ2-2,CASSVWETGELFF,TGTGCCAGCAGCGTATGGGAGACAGGGGAGCTGTTTTTT
once,TRBV2,TRBD1,TRBJ1-2,CAGRQGGLGYTF,TGTGCCGGGAGACAGGGGGGATTAGGCTACACCTTC
.,TRBV5-6,.,TRBJ2-6,CASSRGANVLTF,TGTGCCAGCTCTCGGGGGGCCAACGTCCTGACTTTC
.,TRBV19,.,TRBJ1-5,CASSPSSDSQHF,TGTGCCAGTAGTCCTAGCTCTGATAGCCAGCATTTT
.,TRBV11-2,.,TRBJ1-1,CASSLVTQGYTEAFF,TGTGCCAGCAGCTTAGTGACCCAGGGATACACTGAAGCTTTCTTT
few,TRBV7-8,.,TRBJ1-2,CASSSRNYGYTF,TGTGCCAGCAGCTCCCGTAACTATGGCTACACCTTC
once,TRBV5-1,.,TRBJ1-6,CASMRTDSYNSPLHF,TGCGCCAGCATGCGGACAGACTCCTATAATTCACCCCTCCACTTT
few,TRBV5-4,.,TRBJ2-2,CASSLQGTTGELFF,TGTGCCAGCAGCTTACAGGGAACCACCGGGGAGCTGTTTTTT
.,TRBV7-9,.,TRBJ1-6,CASSSRTGSPLHF,TGTGCCAGCAGCTCGCGAACAGGCTCACCCCTCCACTTT
.,TRBV6-4,TRBD1,TRBJ1-6,CASTKGTGGDSPLHF,TGTGCCAGCACCAAAGGGACAGGGGGCGATTCACCCCTCCACTTT
.,TRBV4-3,TRBD2,TRBJ2-6,CASSQMMRAGGLGGANVLTF,TGCGCCAGCAGCCAGATGATGAGAGCGGGGGGGCTTGGTGGGGCCAACGTCCTGACTTTC
.,TRBV7-8,.,TRBJ2-1,CASSPEYNEQFF,TGTGCCAGCAGCCCAGAATACAATGAGCAGTTCTTC
few,TRBV3-1/TRBV3-2,.,TRBJ1-3,CASSLVFGPGNTIYF,TGTGCCAGCAGCCTGGTGTTTGGGCCTGGAAACACCATATATTTT
.,TRBV6-5,.,TRBJ2-7,CASRGTVTTSYEQYF,TGTGCCAGCAGGGGGACTGTTACGACCTCCTACGAGCAGTACTTC
.,TRBV19,TRBD1,TRBJ2-1,CASGTQGAQGNEQFF,TGTGCCAGTGGCACACAGGGGGCCCAAGGGAATGAGCAGTTCTTC
.,TRBV5-4,.,TRBJ2-5,CASSSGGAGWGETQYF,TGTGCCAGCAGCTCCGGAGGGGCAGGGTGGGGAGAGACCCAGTACTTC
.,TRBV7-2,TRBD2,TRBJ2-2,CASSQLAGANTGELFF,TGTGCCAGCAGCCAACTAGCGGGGGCGAACACCGGGGAGCTGTTTTTT
.,TRBV4-2,TRBD1,TRBJ1-2,CASRKTGDVYGYTF,TGTGCCAGCAGAAAGACAGGGGATGTATATGGCTACACCTTC
.,TRBV7-7,TRBD1,TRBJ2-2,CASSFPGQGGTGELFF,TGTGCCAGCAGCTTCCCGGGACAGGGAGGCACCGGGGAGCTGTTTTTT
.,TRBV6-6,TRBD1,TRBJ1-2,CASRTIRDSYGYTF,TGTGCCAGCAGGACAATCCGGGACAGCTATGGCTACACCTTC
.,TRBV7-2,.,TRBJ2-2,CASSLGQKTGELFF,TGTGCCAGCAGCCTTGGACAGAAAACCGGGGAGCTGTTTTTT
.,TRBV19,TRBD1,TRBJ2-2,CASSAGTGQPGELFF,TGTGCCAGTAGTGCCGGGACAGGGCAGCCCGGGGAGCTGTTTTTT
.,TRBV29-1,.,TRBJ1-1,CSVQDGRDTEAFF,TGCAGCGTTCAGGACGGGCGGGACACTGAAGCTTTCTTT
once,TRBV29-1,.,TRBJ1-4,CSVGPGTTDEKLFF,TGCAGCGTGGGCCCCGGGACAACAGATGAAAAACTGTTTTTT
.,TRBV28,.,TRBJ1-6,CASSPKLSPSYNSPLHF,TGTGCCAGCAGCCCCAAACTAAGTCCCTCCTATAATTCACCCCTCCACTTT
.,TRBV7-2,TRBD1,TRBJ1-1,CATKTGGSGFTEAFF,TGTGCCACCAAGACAGGGGGCTCTGGATTCACTGAAGCTTTCTTT
.,TRBV19,TRBD1,TRBJ2-2,CASSNYRGSTGELFF,TGTGCCAGTAGTAACTACAGGGGAAGCACCGGGGAGCTGTTTTTT
.,TRBV5-4,TRBD1,TRBJ1-2,CASTLHRGIYGYTF,TGTGCCAGTACACTCCACAGGGGAATCTATGGCTACACCTTC
.,TRBV5-8,.,TRBJ2-3,CASERRGTDTQYF,TGTGCCAGCGAGAGGCGAGGCACAGATACGCAGTATTTT
.,TRBV7-3,.,TRBJ1-2,CASSSQGPGAGYGYTF,TGTGCCAGCAGCTCCCAGGGCCCAGGGGCCGGCTATGGCTACACCTTC
.,TRBV9,.,TRBJ1-2,CASSLGQKDYGYTF,TGTGCCAGCAGCTTAGGACAGAAAGACTATGGCTACACCTTC
.,TRBV6-5,.,TRBJ1-3,CASSQTVFGNTIYF,TGTGCCAGCAGTCAGACAGTCTTTGGAAACACCATATATTTT